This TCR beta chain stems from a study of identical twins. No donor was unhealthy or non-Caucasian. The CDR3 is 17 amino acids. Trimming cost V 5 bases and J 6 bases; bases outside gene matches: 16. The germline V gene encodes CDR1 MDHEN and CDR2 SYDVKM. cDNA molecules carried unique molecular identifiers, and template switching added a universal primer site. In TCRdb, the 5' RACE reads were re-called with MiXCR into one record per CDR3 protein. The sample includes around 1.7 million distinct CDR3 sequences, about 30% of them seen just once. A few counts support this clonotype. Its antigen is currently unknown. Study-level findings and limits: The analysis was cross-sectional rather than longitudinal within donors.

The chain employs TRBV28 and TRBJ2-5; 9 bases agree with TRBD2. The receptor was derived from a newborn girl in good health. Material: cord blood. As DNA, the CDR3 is TGTGCCAGCAGTCCCATACCCGGAGGACTAGCGCTAAAGACCCAGTACTTC. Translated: CASSPIPGGLALKTQYF.